This T cell receptor beta chain was captured by sequencing in a study of T cells in Graves' hyperthyroidism and ophthalmopathy. The wider study: Peripheral blood collection took place at initial diagnosis, before any treatment. Regarding the study as a whole: The model forecast ophthalmopathy, anticipating it by a median about 6.5 months before onset. Blood shared most expanded thyroid clonotypes above 0.001.

Diagnoses were made from clinical symptoms, serum measures (thyroxine and TRAb), thyroid ultrasound and orbital computed tomography. Researchers took RNA transcripts and amplified the TCR beta CDR3 regions from them. Using the HTBI primer set, a first-round RT-PCR was run on the TCR CDR3. Each CDR3 protein gets one entry after TCRdb re-called the multiplex PCR reads with MiXCR. Of about 600,000 distinct CDR3 sequences listed, around 16% are singletons. V gave up 0 bases and J gave up 0 bases, with 5 bases separating them. This CDR3 comprises 14 residues. Per the germline V gene, CDR1 is LGHDT and CDR2 is YNNKEL (reference sequence). This clonotype was recorded many times. The antigen is not known.

The material sequenced was blood. The V and J genes are TRBV3-1 and TRBJ1-1, with D unresolved. The clonotype comes from a middle-aged woman with Graves' ophthalmopathy. The CDR3 DNA reads TGTGCCAGCAGCCAAGATCAGCTGAACACTGAAGCTTTCTTT. This sequence encodes CASSQDQLNTEAFF.